These T cell receptor beta chains were read from a single sample in a study of CD8+ T cells in alopecia areata. Here immunoSEQ multiplex PCR was the method, and the copy in TCRdb shows in-frame clones only, minus some. The sample contains about 200,000 clones, around two fifths of which appear only once. The starting material was CD4+ T cells sorted from blood, obtained at approximately week 34, from a patient treated with tofacitinib. These receptors originate from a human donor with alopecia areata. CDR3s leave out the opening cysteine and the closing phenylalanine or tryptophan. D genes are given only for firm matches.

d_call cdr3_length v_call cdr3_aa
TRBD2 14 TRBV5-4 ASSSGLAGGPYEQY
TRBD2 15 TRBV19 ASSGGTSGASYNEQF
TRBD2 13 TRBV19 ASSRAGVVTDTQY
- 12 TRBV19 ASSFGQLNSPLH
- 11 TRBV29-1 SVVRGNTGELF
- 13 TRBV14 ASSQGGTRVYGYT
- 12 TRBV2 ASMQTGIGYEQY
- 10 TRBV19 ASRSGSRGYT
- 12 TRBV6-6 ASSKNRDTETQY
- 11 TRBV19 ASKELTNYGYT
- 11 TRBV7-9 ASSLTANTEAF
- 12 TRBV5-1 ASSSESGANVLT
TRBD2 15 TRBV10-3 AISELTGLATYNEQF
- 10 TRBV12-5 ASGLWGREQY
- 12 TRBV19 ASSMWLAKNIQY
- 10 TRBV5-1 ASRLPKNIQY
TRBD1 13 TRBV7-9 ASTVGQGATYGYT
- 13 TRBV5-1 ASSLWDGSNQPQH
- 14 TRBV5-6 ASSLVALTGSYEQY
- 14 TRBV7-9 ASSVGLKQSTDTQY
TRBD2 14 TRBV5-1 ASSLGRTRRTDTQY
- 12 TRBV10-3 ATRRDGSSYEQY